This TCR beta chain derives from a study of shared clonotypes between healthy human individuals. The CDR3 runs 16 residues. The V end was cut by 0 bases, the J end by 1 base, with 13 bases between. Germline V gives CDR1 MRHNA, CDR2 SNTAGT. It was about 210 ng DNA, approximately 30,000 T cell genomes, that sorted-subset replicate PCRs used. This table comes from immunoSEQ multiplex PCR, and its TCRdb copy is limited to in-frame clones, with some not included. Of 1.5 million to 2.5 million clones in the sample, around 96% are singletons; the top ten hold 1.2%. Worth noting for this clone: The antigen remains undetermined.

The study, taken as a whole, reports: Generally, estimated richness proved larger in naive subsets than it did in memory subsets.

In the naive CD8 group, cells lacked CD45RO and were positively selected for CCR7, so terminally differentiated effector memory CD45RA+ cells were left out. The donors were adults (healthy and HIV-negative) with no recent acute infections or vaccinations. The specimen sequenced was naive CD8+ T cells sorted from blood. This TCR was recovered from a man between 18 and 35 years old in good health. This chain connects TRBV6-4 to TRBJ2-7, with D possibly being TRBD1 (6 bases). The CDR3 protein is CASSDSLDSLSYEQYF. The CDR3 coding sequence is TGTGCCAGCAGTGACTCGCTGGACAGCCTTTCCTACGAGCAGTACTTC.